Presented here are 25 T cell receptor beta chains from one specimen sequenced in a study of OX40 agonist ivuxolimab in advanced cancers. The table came from immunoSEQ multiplex PCR; TCRdb's copy has only in-frame clones and leaves some out. The table has some 33,000 clones, 89% seen once. Sequencing used CD4+ or CD8+ T cells sorted from blood, obtained in a trial of the OX40 agonist ivuxolimab. These receptors were obtained from an adult with an advanced solid tumor such as melanoma, head and neck, liver or kidney cancer.

The chain links TRBV11-2 to TRBJ2-5; D not resolved. Germline CDR1 reads SGHAT; CDR2 reads FQNNGV. This CDR3 comprises 15 residues. Trimming took 0 bases from V and 5 from J, leaving 13 bases between them. In nucleotides, the CDR3 is TGTGCCAGCAGCTTAGAGCAGCTCCCGTGGGAGACCCAGTACTTC. This gives the protein CASSLEQLPWETQYF. The variable domain in full, completed from reference TRBV11-2 and TRBJ2-5, reads EAGVAQSPRYKIIEKRQSVAFWCNPISGHATLYWYQQILGQGPKLLIQFQNNGVVDDSQLPKDRFSAERLKGVDSTLKIQPAKLEDSAVYLCASSLEQLPWETQYFGPGTRLLVL.

V usage is TRBV4-1 and J usage is TRBJ2-7, with TRBD1 identical over 7 bases. Per the germline V gene, CDR1 is MGHRA and CDR2 is YSYEKL. Trimming cost V 4 bases and J 1 base; bases outside gene matches: 7. The CDR3 spans 15 residues. The CDR3 region has the DNA TGCGCCAGCAGCCTGTATTCAGGGGGTTCCTACGAGCAGTACTTC. Translating gives CASSLYSGGSYEQYF.

This rearrangement joins TRBV30 to TRBJ2-3; a weak D match, TRBD2 (5 bases). Germline CDR1 reads GTSNPN; CDR2 reads SVGIG (reference sequence). The germline V and J ends were trimmed by 1 base and 0 bases, with 11 bases remaining between them. The CDR3 extends over 15 amino acids. The CDR3 DNA follows: TGTGCCTGGAGTGATGGAGCGGCTAGCACAGATACGCAGTATTTT. This translates into CAWSDGAASTDTQYF.

This chain uses TRBV5-1 with TRBJ2-1, with TRBD1 identical over 8 bases. With 0 bases clipped from V and 2 bases from J, the junction kept 10 bases outside the gene matches. Germline assignment: CDR1 SGHRS and CDR2 YFSETQ. The CDR3 length is 18 residues. The CDR3 region is CASSLDRPGQVTYNEQFF. In nucleotides, the CDR3 is TGCGCCAGCAGCTTGGATCGACCGGGACAGGTAACCTACAATGAGCAGTTCTTC. The variable domain in full, with the rest retrieved from reference TRBV5-1 and TRBJ2-1, is KAGVTQTPRYLIKTRGQQVTLSCSPISGHRSVSWYQQTPGQGLQFLFEYFSETQRNKGNFPGRFSGRQFSNSRSEMNVSTLELGDSALYLCASSLDRPGQVTYNEQFFGPGTRLTVL.

The chain combines TRBV11-3 with TRBJ2-7, with 9 bases lining up with TRBD1. In germline, CDR1 is SGHNT, CDR2 YENEEA. V was clipped by 1 base and J by 4 bases; unmatched bases: 11. This CDR3 comprises 17 residues. The CDR3 spells CASSLVTGRDREYEQYF. Written as DNA, the CDR3 is TGTGCCAGCAGCTTAGTAACCGGGCGGGACAGGGAGTACGAGCAGTACTTC.

The chain recombines TRBV29-1 with TRBJ2-7; D gene unclear. The CDR3 length is 11 residues. CDR1 is SQVTM and CDR2 is ANQGSEA in the germline V gene. Trimming pared 2 bases from V and 7 bases from J, leaving 9 bases between. The CDR3 sequence: CSVEQTGEQYF. The DNA of the CDR3 is TGCAGCGTTGAACAAACCGGTGAGCAGTACTTC.

This chain joins TRBV7-6 and TRBJ1-4; 8 bases line up with TRBD1. V shed 4 bases and J 7 bases; nucleotides not matched to a gene: 14. The CDR3 consists of 17 residues. Looked up from germline, CDR1 is SGHVS and CDR2 is FNYEAQ. The CDR3 DNA reads TGTGCCAGCAGCTCGGGGGGTAGAGGACAGGGTTTTGAAAAACTGTTTTTT. Amino acids: CASSSGGRGQGFEKLFF.

The chain links TRBV6-5 to TRBJ1-4; 7 bases fit TRBD1. The CDR3 spans 14 residues. Germline-derived CDR1 and CDR2 are MNHEY and SVGAGI. V shed 5 bases, J shed 8 bases, and the junction held 8 bases outside the gene matches. The CDR3 protein is CASSRTGGREKLFF. In nucleotides, the CDR3 is TGTGCCAGCAGTAGGACAGGTGGAAGGGAAAAACTGTTTTTT.

The chain joins TRBV15 to TRBJ1-5, with no clear D. Trimming shortened V by 5 bases and J by 7 bases, and 15 bases separated the two germline ends. Germline values: CDR1 LNHNV, CDR2 YYDKDF (reference sequence). The CDR3 consists of 14 residues. CDR3 bases: TGTGCCACCAGCGAGGGTCTCGAGTACCAGCCCCAGCATTTT. This sequence encodes CATSEGLEYQPQHF.

The chain joins TRBV19 to TRBJ2-1; D unresolved. Germline-derived CDR1 and CDR2 are LNHDA and SQIVND (reference sequence). The germline V and J ends were trimmed by 5 bases and 5 bases, with 1 base remaining between them. This CDR3 region has 10 residues. The CDR3 loop reads CASSHNEQFF. The CDR3 region has the DNA TGTGCCAGTAGTCACAATGAGCAGTTCTTC.

About this clone: Other DNA sequences in the sample encode the same CDR3. This CDR3 reads CASSPGGTEAFF. The CDR3 DNA reads as TGTGCCAGCAGCCCAGGGGGTACTGAAGCTTTCTTT. The J gene is TRBJ1-1, the V gene TRBV7-9; TRBD1 aligns across 7 bases. The CDR3 extends over 12 amino acids. V lost 5 bases and J lost 5; bases outside the gene matches: 2. Germline V gene sequence: CDR1 SEHNR, CDR2 FQNEAQ (reference sequence).

V usage is TRBV14 and J usage is TRBJ2-1, with a tentative D call TRBD2 (6 bases). The CDR3 contains 15 residues. Germline values: CDR1 SGHDN, CDR2 FVKESK. V was trimmed by 2 bases and J by 5 bases, leaving 13 bases between them. The CDR3 coding sequence is TGTGCCAGCAGCCAAAGTCGTATAGCGGACAATGAGCAGTTCTTC. It yields the protein CASSQSRIADNEQFF.

The rearrangement uses TRBV4-1 and TRBJ1-6, with TRBD1 matching over 8 bases. The CDR3 sequence is 16 residues long. Germline loops: CDR1 MGHRA, CDR2 YSYEKL. The junction had 9 bases not matched to a gene; V was cut back by 3 bases and J by 8 bases. CDR3 region: CASSHLQGETDSPLHF. The CDR3 coding sequence is TGCGCCAGCAGCCATCTACAGGGGGAGACGGATTCACCCCTCCACTTT.

The V and J genes are TRBV11-2 and TRBJ2-3; D not certain. Germline V CDR1 and CDR2: SGHAT, FQNNGV. The CDR3 length is 15 residues. The V end lost 1 base, the J end lost 6 bases, and 14 bases lay between the germline ends. The CDR3 nucleotides read TGTGCCAGCAGCTTAGTGCTGGTGGAAGGGGATACGCAGTATTTT. Translated: CASSLVLVEGDTQYF. The complete variable domain, with remaining parts taken from reference TRBV11-2 and TRBJ2-3, reads EAGVAQSPRYKIIEKRQSVAFWCNPISGHATLYWYQQILGQGPKLLIQFQNNGVVDDSQLPKDRFSAERLKGVDSTLKIQPAKLEDSAVYLCASSLVLVEGDTQYFGPGTRLTVL.

The genes are TRBV27 and TRBJ2-3; TRBD1 might be the D (6 bases). The CDR3 length is 14 residues. V was shortened by 5 bases and J by 2 bases, with 11 bases between the two germline ends. Germline CDR1 MNHEY, CDR2 SMNVEV (reference sequence). The CDR3 loop is CASSLGASTDTQYF. The CDR3 bases are TGTGCCAGCAGTCTGGGGGCCTCCACAGATACGCAGTATTTT.

This clone has a handful of counts. V usage is TRBV5-1 and J usage is TRBJ2-2, with 10 bases aligning to TRBD1. J lost 6 bases, V lost 5 bases, and 4 bases had no gene match. The CDR3 sequence is 14 residues long. Germline CDR1 and CDR2: SGHRS and YFSETQ. The CDR3 protein is CASSWTGGAGELFF. DNA of the CDR3: TGCGCCAGCAGTTGGACAGGGGGGGCCGGGGAGCTGTTTTTT.

This clone is a singleton in its sample. The V and J genes are TRBV6-5 and TRBJ2-5; D is undetermined. CDR1 is MNHEY and CDR2 is SVGAGI in the germline V gene. The length of the CDR3 is 14 residues. The germline V and J ends were trimmed by 5 bases and 2 bases, with 12 bases remaining between them. The CDR3 reads CASSDPGPQETQYF. The CDR3 region has the DNA TGTGCCAGCAGTGATCCGGGTCCACAAGAGACCCAGTACTTC.

This chain uses TRBV6-1 with TRBJ1-1; no definite D call. Germline CDR1 reads MNHNS; CDR2 reads SASEGT. The CDR3 loop spans 13 amino acids. V shed 6 bases and J shed 6 bases, with 14 bases lying between them. CDR3 protein: CASSVLNNAEAFF. CDR3 DNA sequence: TGTGCCAGCAGCGTACTGAACAACGCTGAAGCTTTCTTT.

The chain recombines TRBV11-2 with TRBJ2-3; 8 bases are a match to TRBD1. Germline CDR1 reads SGHAT; CDR2 reads FQNNGV. Trimming removed 1 base from V and 4 bases from J; junction bases left unmatched: 7. The CDR3 is 16 residues long. Here the CDR3 DNA reads TGTGCCAGCAGCTTAGTGGCAGGGGGCCCGTCAGATACGCAGTATTTT. It is translated as CASSLVAGGPSDTQYF.

The chain carries TRBV9 and TRBJ1-4; 7 positions match TRBD1. With V trimmed by 4 bases and J by 6 bases, 15 bases remained unmatched. The CDR3 has 17 amino acids. Germline V CDR1 and CDR2: SGDLS, YYNGEE. The CDR3 nucleotides read TGTGCCAGCAGCCTCAATCCCTCGGGACAGCCTGATGAAAAACTGTTTTTT. Translation: CASSLNPSGQPDEKLFF.

The chain joins TRBV14 to TRBJ1-1; D unresolved. V lost 4 bases to trimming and J lost 1 base, with 13 bases between them. This CDR3 has 15 amino acids. Germline lookup yields CDR1 SGHDN and CDR2 FVKESK. CDR3 in DNA: TGTGCCAGCAGCCCGGGCTCGAGAGGGAACACTGAAGCTTTCTTT. This sequence encodes CASSPGSRGNTEAFF.

This chain links TRBV5-5 with TRBJ1-1, with 7 bases fitting TRBD1. V lost 0 bases to trimming and J lost 4 bases; unmatched junction nucleotides: 3. The CDR3 consists of 14 residues. From germline, CDR1 is SGHKS and CDR2 YYEKEE (reference sequence). This chain's CDR3 is CASSLVAGGTEAFF. CDR3 in DNA: TGTGCCAGCAGCTTGGTGGCAGGGGGCACTGAAGCTTTCTTT.

Here the CDR3 DNA reads TGTGCCAGCAGTCTCCTTCCCGGGACAGAACGCACAGATACGCAGTATTTT. Its translation: CASSLLPGTERTDTQYF. The chain employs TRBV27 and TRBJ2-3, with 7 bases aligning to TRBD1. The CDR3 spans 17 residues. Germline V gene lookup returns CDR1 MNHEY and CDR2 SMNVEV (reference sequence). V lost 5 bases to trimming and J lost 1 base; unmatched junction nucleotides: 12.

The chain links TRBV10-1 to TRBJ1-4, with 9 positions matching TRBD1. This CDR3 is 16 amino acids long. With 5 bases clipped from V and 8 bases from J, the junction kept 12 bases outside the gene matches. Germline values: CDR1 WNHNN, CDR2 SYGVQD (reference sequence). CDR3 sequence: CASSILGTGKEEKLFF. The CDR3 DNA is TGCGCCAGCAGTATATTAGGGACAGGGAAGGAAGAAAAACTGTTTTTT.

Here the CDR3 DNA reads TGTGCCAGCAGCTTAGATCGGCTAGCGGGAGACACCGGGGAGCTGTTTTTT. This gives the protein CASSLDRLAGDTGELFF. The chain is built from TRBV11-1 and TRBJ2-2; 10 bases match TRBD2. The length of the CDR3 is 17 residues. The V gene's germline CDR1 is SGHAT and CDR2 FQDESV (reference sequence). The J segment lost 3 bases and the V segment lost 1 base, leaving 5 bases of the junction unmatched.